This T cell receptor beta chain was observed in a study of blood T cell repertoires in COVID-19. Study overall: COVID-19 samples collected from the United States, Italy and Spain covered acute and convalescent phases. Nucleic acid was either cDNA or gDNA, and it came from T cells, B-cell-depleted T cells, or PBMCs.

Per the authors' pipeline: Amplifying reference gene primers gave estimates of nucleated cell counts. Sequencing was performed with immunoSEQ multiplex PCR; in TCRdb, only in-frame clones are kept and a portion is missing. D and trimming were read from the DNA, whereas the V and J calls and clone size are those reported in that table. The table shows under 150,000 clones, with around 88% occurring only once. This CDR3 contains 12 residues. The V end lost 3 bases, the J end lost 14 bases, and 11 bases lay between the germline ends. Germline V gives CDR1 ENHRY, CDR2 SYGVKD. The receptor was isolated from a man at least 80 years old with active or convalescent COVID-19. The sequenced material came from peripheral blood. The chain joins TRBV10-3 to TRBJ1-6; no definite D call. The CDR3 loop reads CAISDRVETLHF. The CDR3 region has the DNA TGTGCCATCAGTGACCGAGTTGAGACCCTCCACTTT.